The T cell receptor (beta chain) described here comes from a study of post-analysis software for immune sequencing data. Sequencing libraries made from TCR beta cDNA carried unique molecular identifiers. TCRdb called the PCR reads again in MiXCR, with one record for every CDR3 protein. Altogether a few hundred thousand distinct CDR3 sequences are present, about a third being singletons, with the ten largest covering 13%. This clonotype was picked up a small number of times. The sequenced sample was blood. The receptor was derived from a girl between 5 and 17 years old with multiple sclerosis.

The CDR3 sequence: CASSPREAGDNEQFF. Here the CDR3 DNA reads TGTGCCAGCAGTCCCCGTGAAGCGGGGGACAATGAGCAGTTCTTC. The chain uses TRBV12-3 or TRBV12-4 and TRBJ2-1; TRBD2 agrees at 8 bases. The V segment lost 5 bases and the J segment 5 bases; nucleotides outside the gene matches: 8. The CDR3 sequence is 15 residues long.